The TCR beta chain described here comes from a study of cytomegalovirus exposure and HLA in healthy donors. Findings of the study overall: Available immune exposure information was restricted to CMV serostatus only.

This clone was observed a few times. What it binds is not known. Primers: 60 Vbeta forward and 13 Jbeta reverse. Authors' processing steps: Among the unique TCR beta chains that a later analysis counted, around 82 million in all, 10 million to 11 million were shared. Profiling relied on immunoSEQ multiplex PCR, and the TCRdb table lists in-frame clones only, not all of them. V, J and clone size are taken as reported in that table, and D and trimming were inferred from the DNA itself. The sample contains around 80,000 clones, roughly 78% of which appear only once. Although they were nominally healthy when sampled, donors likely had unrecorded immune exposures. The sequenced sample was PBMCs. The clonotype comes from a man aged 35-49 years in good health and CMV-seronegative.

The CDR3, as DNA: TGTGCCAGCACCTTAGGAGCGGGAGGGCCCTCCTACGAGCAGTACTTC. This sequence encodes CASTLGAGGPSYEQYF. The J gene is TRBJ2-7, the V gene TRBV5-4; the match to TRBD2 covers 10 bases. Germline V gene sequence: CDR1 SGHNT, CDR2 YYREEE (reference sequence). CDR3 length: 16 amino acids. The junction had 9 bases not matched to a gene; V was cut back by 6 bases and J by 0 bases.